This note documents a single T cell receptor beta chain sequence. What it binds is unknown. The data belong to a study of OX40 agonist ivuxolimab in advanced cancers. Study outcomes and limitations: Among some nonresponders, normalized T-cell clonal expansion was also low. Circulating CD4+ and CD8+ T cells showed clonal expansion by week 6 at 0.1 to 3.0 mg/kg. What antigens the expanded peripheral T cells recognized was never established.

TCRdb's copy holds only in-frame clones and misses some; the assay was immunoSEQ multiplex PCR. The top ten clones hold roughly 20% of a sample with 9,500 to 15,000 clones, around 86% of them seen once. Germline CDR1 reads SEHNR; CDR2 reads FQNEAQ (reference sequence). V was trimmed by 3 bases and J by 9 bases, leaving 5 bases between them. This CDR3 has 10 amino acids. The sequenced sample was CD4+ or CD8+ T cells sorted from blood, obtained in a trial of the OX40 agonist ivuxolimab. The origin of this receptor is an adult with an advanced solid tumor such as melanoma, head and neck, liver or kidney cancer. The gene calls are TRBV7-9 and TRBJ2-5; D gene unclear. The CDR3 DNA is TGTGCCAGCAGCTTCAAACCCCAGTACTTC. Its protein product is CASSFKPQYF.